This T cell receptor (beta chain) was recovered during a study of cytomegalovirus exposure and HLA in healthy donors. Looking at the study overall: Caucasian-associated ancestry cluster membership applied to about four fifths of around 400 genotyped donors. The study's findings and limits: Among TCR beta chains, those listed as cytomegalovirus-associated numbered more than 150. Specific recognition of CMV antigens was confirmed in vitro for a few chains (all CMV-associated). Apart from CMV serostatus, no immune exposure information was available.

There are a few counts of this clone. Its target is not known. The J segment lost 1 base and the V segment lost 7 bases, leaving 7 bases of the junction unmatched. Germline lookup yields CDR1 SNHLY and CDR2 FYNNEI. The CDR3 has 15 residues. Both 60 Vbeta primers and 13 Jbeta primers went into the PCR. Sequencing was performed with immunoSEQ multiplex PCR; in TCRdb, only in-frame clones are kept and a portion is missing. The sample carries under 110,000 clones, 60% to 75% recorded once. Material: PBMCs. The genes are TRBV2 and TRBJ2-3; 8 bases fit TRBD2. The sequence was collected from a man between 45 and 60 years old in good health and CMV-seronegative. The CDR3 nucleotides are TGTGCCAGCACCCTCAGCGGGGGACGCACAGATACGCAGTATTTT. Its protein product is CASTLSGGRTDTQYF.